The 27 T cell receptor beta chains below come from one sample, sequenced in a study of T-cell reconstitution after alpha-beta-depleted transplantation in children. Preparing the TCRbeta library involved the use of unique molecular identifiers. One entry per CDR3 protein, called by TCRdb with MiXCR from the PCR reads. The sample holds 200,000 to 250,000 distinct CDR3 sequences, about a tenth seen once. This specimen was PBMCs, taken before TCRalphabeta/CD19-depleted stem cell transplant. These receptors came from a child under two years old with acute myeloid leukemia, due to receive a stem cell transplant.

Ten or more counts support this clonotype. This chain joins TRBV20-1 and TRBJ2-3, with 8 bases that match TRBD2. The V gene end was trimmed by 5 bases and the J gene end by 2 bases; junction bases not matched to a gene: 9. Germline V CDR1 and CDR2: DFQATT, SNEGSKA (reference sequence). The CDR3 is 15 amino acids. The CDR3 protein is CSAPAAGGSTDTQYF. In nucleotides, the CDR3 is TGCAGTGCTCCCGCGGCGGGGGGCTCCACAGATACGCAGTATTTT.

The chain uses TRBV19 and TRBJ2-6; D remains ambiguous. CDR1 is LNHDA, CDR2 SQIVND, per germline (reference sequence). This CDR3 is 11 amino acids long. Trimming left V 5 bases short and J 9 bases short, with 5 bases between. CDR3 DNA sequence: TGTGCCAGTAGTCTCGACAACGTCCTGACTTTC. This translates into CASSLDNVLTF.

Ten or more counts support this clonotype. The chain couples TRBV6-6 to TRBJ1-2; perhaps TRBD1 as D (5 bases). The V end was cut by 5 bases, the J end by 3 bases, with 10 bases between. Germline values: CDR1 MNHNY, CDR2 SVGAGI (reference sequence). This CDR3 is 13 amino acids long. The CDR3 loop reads CASSTAGYYGYTF. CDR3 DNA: TGTGCCAGCAGTACGGCAGGGTACTATGGCTACACCTTC.

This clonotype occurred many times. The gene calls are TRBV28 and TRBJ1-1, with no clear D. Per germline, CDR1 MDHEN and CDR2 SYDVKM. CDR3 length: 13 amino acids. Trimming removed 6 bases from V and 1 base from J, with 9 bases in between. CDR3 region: CASSTGPNTEAFF. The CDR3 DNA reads TGTGCCAGCAGCACCGGGCCGAACACTGAAGCTTTCTTT.

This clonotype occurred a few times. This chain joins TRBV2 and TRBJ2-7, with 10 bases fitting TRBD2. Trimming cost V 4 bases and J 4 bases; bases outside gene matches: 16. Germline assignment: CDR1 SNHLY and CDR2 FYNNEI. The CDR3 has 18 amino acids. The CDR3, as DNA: TGTGCCAGCAGTGTAGGGGAACTAGCGGGGTTCACTAGTTACGAGCAGTACTTC. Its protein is CASSVGELAGFTSYEQYF.

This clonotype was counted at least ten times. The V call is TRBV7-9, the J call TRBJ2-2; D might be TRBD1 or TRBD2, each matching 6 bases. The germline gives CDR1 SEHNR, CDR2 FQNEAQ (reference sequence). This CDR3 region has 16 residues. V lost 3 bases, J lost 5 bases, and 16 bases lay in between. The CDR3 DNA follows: TGTGCCAGCAGCTTCGGCTGGGGGGCGACGACCGGGGAGCTGTTTTTT. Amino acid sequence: CASSFGWGATTGELFF.

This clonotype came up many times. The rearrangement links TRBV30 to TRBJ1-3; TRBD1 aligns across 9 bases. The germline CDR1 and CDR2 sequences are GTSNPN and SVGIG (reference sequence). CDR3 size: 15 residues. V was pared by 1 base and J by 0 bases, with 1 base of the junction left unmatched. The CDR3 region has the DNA TGTGCCTGGAGTGGGGACAGGGACTCTGGAAACACCATATATTTT. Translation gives CAWSGDRDSGNTIYF.

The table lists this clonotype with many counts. CDR3 loop: CASSPGLAGFEQYF. The CDR3 DNA follows: TGTGCCAGCAGTCCGGGACTAGCGGGATTCGAGCAGTACTTC. The V and J genes are TRBV28 and TRBJ2-7; 13 bases map to TRBD2. CDR3 length: 14 amino acids. Germline V CDR1 and CDR2: MDHEN, SYDVKM. V lost 5 bases and J lost 6; bases outside the gene matches: 4.

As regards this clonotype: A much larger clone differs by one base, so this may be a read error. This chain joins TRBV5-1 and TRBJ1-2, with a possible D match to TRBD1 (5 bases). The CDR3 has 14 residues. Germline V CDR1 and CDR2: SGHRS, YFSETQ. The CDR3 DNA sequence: TGCGCCAGCCGCTTGGCTATAGGGGAGAATGGCTACACCTTC. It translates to CASRLAIGENGYTF. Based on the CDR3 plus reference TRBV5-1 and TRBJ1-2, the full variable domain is KAGVTQTPRYLIKTRGQQVTLSCSPISGHRSVSWYQQTPGQGLQFLFEYFSETQRNKGNFPGRFSGRQFSNSRSEMNVSTLELGDSALYLCASRLAIGENGYTFGSGTRLTVV.

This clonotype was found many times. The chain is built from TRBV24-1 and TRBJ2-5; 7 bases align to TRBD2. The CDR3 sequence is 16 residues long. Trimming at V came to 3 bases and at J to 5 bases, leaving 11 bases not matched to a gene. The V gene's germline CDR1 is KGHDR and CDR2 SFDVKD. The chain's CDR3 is CATSDPPPAGEETQYF. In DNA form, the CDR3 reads TGTGCCACCAGTGATCCCCCCCCTGCGGGAGAGGAGACCCAGTACTTC.

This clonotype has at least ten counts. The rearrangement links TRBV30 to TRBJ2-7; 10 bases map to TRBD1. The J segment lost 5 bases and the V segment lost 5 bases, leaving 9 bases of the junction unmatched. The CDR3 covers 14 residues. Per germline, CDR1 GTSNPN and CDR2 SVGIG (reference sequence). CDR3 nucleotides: TGTGCCTGGGATCAAGACAGGGGGCTTAACGAGCAGTACTTC. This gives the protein CAWDQDRGLNEQYF. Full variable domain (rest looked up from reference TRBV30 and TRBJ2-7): SQTIHQWPATLVQPVGSPLSLECTVEGTSNPNLYWYRQAAGRGLQLLFYSVGIGQISSEVPQNLSASRPQDRQFILSSKKLLLSDSGFYLCAWDQDRGLNEQYFGPGTRLTVT.

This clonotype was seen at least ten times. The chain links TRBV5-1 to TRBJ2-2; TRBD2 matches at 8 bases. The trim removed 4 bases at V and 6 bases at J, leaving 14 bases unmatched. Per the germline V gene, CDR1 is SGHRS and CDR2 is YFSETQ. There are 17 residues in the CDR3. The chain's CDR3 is CASSNYPGTRGAGELFF. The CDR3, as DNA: TGCGCCAGCAGCAACTACCCCGGGACTAGGGGGGCCGGGGAGCTGTTTTTT.

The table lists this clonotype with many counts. The CDR3 protein is CATSRERNSPYEQYF. The CDR3 nucleotides are TGTGCCACCAGCAGAGAGCGGAACAGCCCCTACGAGCAGTACTTC. The genes are TRBV15 and TRBJ2-7; D remains ambiguous. The V end lost 0 bases, the J end lost 2 bases, and 11 bases lay between the germline ends. Germline V CDR1 and CDR2: LNHNV, YYDKDF (reference sequence). This CDR3 has 15 amino acids. The complete variable domain, with remaining parts taken from reference TRBV15 and TRBJ2-7, reads DAMVIQNPRYQVTQFGKPVTLSCSQTLNHNVMYWYQQKSSQAPKLLFHYYDKDFNNEADTPDNFQSRRPNTSFCFLDIRSPGLGDTAMYLCATSRERNSPYEQYFGPGTRLTVT.

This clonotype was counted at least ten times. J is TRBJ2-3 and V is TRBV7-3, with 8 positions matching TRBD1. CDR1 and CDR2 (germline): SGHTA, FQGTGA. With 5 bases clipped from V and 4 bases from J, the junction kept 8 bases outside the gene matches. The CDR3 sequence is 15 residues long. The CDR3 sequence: CASSPGTGSADTQYF. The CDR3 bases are TGTGCCAGCAGCCCCGGGACAGGTAGCGCAGATACGCAGTATTTT.

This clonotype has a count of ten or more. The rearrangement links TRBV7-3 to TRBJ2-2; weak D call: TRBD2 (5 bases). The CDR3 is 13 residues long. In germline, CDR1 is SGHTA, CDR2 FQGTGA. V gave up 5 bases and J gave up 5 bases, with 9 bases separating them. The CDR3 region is CASSPTRTGELFF. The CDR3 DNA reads TGTGCCAGCAGCCCTACTAGGACCGGGGAGCTGTTTTTT.

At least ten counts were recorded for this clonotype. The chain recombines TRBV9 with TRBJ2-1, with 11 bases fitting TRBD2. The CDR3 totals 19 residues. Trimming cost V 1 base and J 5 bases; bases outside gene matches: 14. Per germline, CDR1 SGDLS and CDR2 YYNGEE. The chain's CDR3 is CASSVYPSGRMDRDNEQFF. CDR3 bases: TGTGCCAGCAGCGTATACCCTAGCGGGAGGATGGATAGGGACAATGAGCAGTTCTTC.

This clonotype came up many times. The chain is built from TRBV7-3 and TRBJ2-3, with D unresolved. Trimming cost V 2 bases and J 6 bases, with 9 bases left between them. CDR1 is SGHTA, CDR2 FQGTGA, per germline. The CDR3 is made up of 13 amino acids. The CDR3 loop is CASSLRFSDTQYF. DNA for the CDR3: TGTGCCAGCAGCTTACGTTTCAGCGATACGCAGTATTTT.

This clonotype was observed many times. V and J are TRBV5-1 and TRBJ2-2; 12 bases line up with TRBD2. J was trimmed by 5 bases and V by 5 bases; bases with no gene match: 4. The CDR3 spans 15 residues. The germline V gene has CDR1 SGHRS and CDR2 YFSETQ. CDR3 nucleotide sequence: TGCGCCAGCAGACTAGCGGGAGGTCGAACCGGGGAGCTGTTTTTT. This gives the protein CASRLAGGRTGELFF.

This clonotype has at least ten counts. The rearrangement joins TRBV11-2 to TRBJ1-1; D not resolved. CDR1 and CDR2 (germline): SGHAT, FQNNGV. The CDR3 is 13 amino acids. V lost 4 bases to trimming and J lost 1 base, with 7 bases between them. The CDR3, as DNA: TGTGCCAGCAGCTCAAATACGAACACTGAAGCTTTCTTT. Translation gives CASSSNTNTEAFF.

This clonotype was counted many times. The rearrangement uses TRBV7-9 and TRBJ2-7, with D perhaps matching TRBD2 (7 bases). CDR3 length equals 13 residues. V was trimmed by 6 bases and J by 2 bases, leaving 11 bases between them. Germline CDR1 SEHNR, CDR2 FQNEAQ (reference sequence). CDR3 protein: CASSAGATYEQYF. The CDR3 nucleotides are TGTGCCAGCAGTGCGGGGGCTACCTACGAGCAGTACTTC.

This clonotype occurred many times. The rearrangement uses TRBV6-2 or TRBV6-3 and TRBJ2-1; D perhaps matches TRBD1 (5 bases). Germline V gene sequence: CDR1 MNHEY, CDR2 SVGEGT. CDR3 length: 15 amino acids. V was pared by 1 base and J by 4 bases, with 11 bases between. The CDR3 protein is CASSYFSTEYNEQFF. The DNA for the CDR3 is TGTGCCAGCAGTTACTTTTCGACAGAGTACAATGAGCAGTTCTTC.

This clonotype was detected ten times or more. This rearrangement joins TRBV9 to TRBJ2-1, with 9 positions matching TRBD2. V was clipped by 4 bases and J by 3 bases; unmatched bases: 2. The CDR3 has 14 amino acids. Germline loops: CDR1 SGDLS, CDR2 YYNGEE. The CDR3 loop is CASSPSGVYNEQFF. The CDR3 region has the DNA TGTGCCAGCAGCCCTAGCGGGGTCTACAATGAGCAGTTCTTC.

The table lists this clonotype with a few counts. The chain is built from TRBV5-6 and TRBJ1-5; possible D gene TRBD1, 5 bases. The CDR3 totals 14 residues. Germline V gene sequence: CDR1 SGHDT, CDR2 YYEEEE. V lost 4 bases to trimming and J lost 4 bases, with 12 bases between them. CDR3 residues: CASSRRVRNQPQHF. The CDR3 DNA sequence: TGTGCCAGCAGCCGCAGGGTGCGAAATCAGCCCCAGCATTTT.

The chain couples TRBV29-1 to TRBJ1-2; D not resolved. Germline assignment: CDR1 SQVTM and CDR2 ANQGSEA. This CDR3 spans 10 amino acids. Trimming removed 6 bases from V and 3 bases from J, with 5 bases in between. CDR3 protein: CSVEHYGYTF. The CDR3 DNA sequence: TGCAGCGTCGAACACTATGGCTACACCTTC.

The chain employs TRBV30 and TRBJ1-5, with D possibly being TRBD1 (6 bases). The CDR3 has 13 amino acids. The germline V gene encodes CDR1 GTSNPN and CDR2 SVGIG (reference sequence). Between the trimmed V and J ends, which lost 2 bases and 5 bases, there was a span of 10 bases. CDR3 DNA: TGTGCCTGGAGTACAGGGATTGATCAGCCCCAGCATTTT. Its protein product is CAWSTGIDQPQHF.

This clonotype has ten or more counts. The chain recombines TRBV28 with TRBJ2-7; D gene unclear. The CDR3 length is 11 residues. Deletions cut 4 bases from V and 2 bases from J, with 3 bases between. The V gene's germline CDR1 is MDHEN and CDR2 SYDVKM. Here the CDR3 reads CASSSPYEQYF. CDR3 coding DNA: TGTGCCAGCAGTTCACCCTACGAGCAGTACTTC.

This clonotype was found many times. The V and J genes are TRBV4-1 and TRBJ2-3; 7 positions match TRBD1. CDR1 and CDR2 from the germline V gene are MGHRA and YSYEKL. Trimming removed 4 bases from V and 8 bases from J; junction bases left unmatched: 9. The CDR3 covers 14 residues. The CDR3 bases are TGCGCCAGCAGCCGGGAGACAGGGATGGGTACGCAGTATTTT. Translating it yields CASSRETGMGTQYF.